A selection of T cell receptor beta chains follows, all from one sample in a study of blood T cell repertoires in COVID-19. Repertoires were generated with immunoSEQ multiplex PCR, while TCRdb's copy carries only in-frame clones and drops some. The table lists about 110,000 clones, 80% to 90% of them singletons, with roughly 30% in the top ten. What was sequenced was peripheral blood. These receptors were taken from a woman of 80 years or more with acute or convalescent COVID-19. Each CDR3 is given with its conserved first and last residue. D genes are given only for firm matches. A row's size may be missing; if present it is once, few, many or a size class.

j_call | d_call | v_call | clone_size | cdr3_aa | cdr3_nt
TRBJ1-5 | - | TRBV6-5 | - | CASKSAGTTNQPQHF | TGTGCCAGCAAATCGGCGGGCACAACAAATCAGCCCCAGCATTTT
TRBJ2-2 | - | TRBV7-8 | - | CASSLFFAGELFF | TGTGCCAGCAGCTTATTTTTCGCCGGGGAGCTGTTTTTT
TRBJ2-1 | - | TRBV12-3/TRBV12-4 | - | CASRTQGFYEQFF | TGTGCCAGCAGGACTCAGGGGTTCTATGAGCAGTTCTTC
TRBJ2-6 | TRBD1 | TRBV5-1 | - | CASSLRWARDRASSGANVLTF | TGCGCCAGCAGCTTGCGATGGGCACGGGACAGGGCGAGCTCTGGGGCCAACGTCCTGACTTTC
TRBJ1-1 | TRBD1 | TRBV28 | - | CAAWDSLQLEAFF | TGTGCCGCTTGGGACAGTCTCCAGCTTGAAGCTTTCTTT
TRBJ1-1 | - | TRBV28 | - | CASPPTGVFGEAFF | TGTGCCAGCCCCCCGACCGGGGTGTTCGGTGAAGCTTTCTTT
TRBJ2-3 | - | TRBV28 | - | CASNLMGTDTQYF | TGTGCCAGCAACTTGATGGGCACAGATACGCAGTATTTT
TRBJ1-2 | - | TRBV5-1 | - | CASLPQGGFHYTF | TGCGCCAGCCTTCCGCAGGGTGGTTTTCACTACACCTTC
TRBJ1-2 | - | TRBV7-2 | - | CASSLGPNRYYGYTF | TGTGCCAGCAGCCTAGGTCCGAACAGATACTATGGCTACACCTTC
TRBJ1-2 | - | TRBV10-3 | - | CAISPDGGYGYTF | TGTGCCATCAGCCCGGACGGGGGCTATGGCTACACCTTC
TRBJ2-7 | - | TRBV30 | - | CAWRQGPLYEQYF | TGTGCCTGGAGGCAGGGGCCCCTCTACGAGCAGTACTTC
TRBJ2-5 | - | TRBV30 | - | CAWSRGGETQYF | TGTGCCTGGAGCCGGGGTGGAGAGACCCAGTACTTC
TRBJ1-2 | - | TRBV5-1 | - | CASSLAKNYGYTF | TGCGCCAGCAGCTTGGCTAAGAACTATGGCTACACCTTC
TRBJ1-5 | TRBD1 | TRBV7-2 | - | CASRGAGGAGQPQHF | TGTGCCAGCAGGGGGGCAGGGGGCGCAGGGCAGCCCCAGCATTTT
TRBJ1-5 | - | TRBV18 | - | CASSPDRNAQPQHF | TGTGCCAGCTCACCTGACAGGAACGCTCAGCCCCAGCATTTT
TRBJ2-7 | - | TRBV12-3/TRBV12-4 | - | CASSLQGGYEQYF | TGTGCCAGCAGTTTACAGGGGGGCTACGAGCAGTACTTC
TRBJ2-3 | - | TRBV6-5 | few | CASRQTGTPTDTQYF | TGTGCCAGCAGGCAGACAGGGACTCCCACAGATACGCAGTATTTT
TRBJ2-3 | - | TRBV4-3 | - | CASSQGTRRGTDTQYF | TGCGCCAGCAGCCAAGGGACTCGGAGGGGCACAGATACGCAGTATTTT
TRBJ1-3 | - | TRBV28 | - | CASSPHGNTIYF | TGTGCCAGCAGTCCCCATGGAAACACCATATATTTT
TRBJ1-5 | TRBD1 | TRBV24-1 | - | CATSASGTATRSSNQPQHF | TGTGCCACCAGTGCCTCGGGGACAGCTACTCGTAGTAGCAATCAGCCCCAGCATTTT
TRBJ1-2 | TRBD1 | TRBV24-1 | - | CATSDRGWTGNLFGYTF | TGTGCCACCAGTGACCGCGGGTGGACAGGGAACTTATTTGGCTACACCTTC
TRBJ1-1 | - | TRBV27 | - | CASSDTGNTEAFF | TGTGCCAGCAGTGATACAGGGAACACTGAAGCTTTCTTT
TRBJ2-3 | - | TRBV24-1 | once | CATSDLGVGATDTQYF | TGTGCCACCAGTGATTTAGGGGTAGGGGCCACAGATACGCAGTATTTT
TRBJ1-1 | - | TRBV7-3 | few | CASSAHRDTEAFF | TGTGCCAGCAGCGCCCATCGGGACACTGAAGCTTTCTTT
TRBJ1-4 | - | TRBV5-1 | - | CASSNHQGEKLFF | TGCGCCAGCAGCAATCATCAGGGTGAAAAACTGTTTTTT
TRBJ1-3 | TRBD1 | TRBV29-1 | - | CSVNRGSGNTIYF | TGCAGCGTAAACAGGGGCTCTGGAAACACCATATATTTT
TRBJ1-3 | - | TRBV27 | once | CASSSLGATESSGNTIYF | TGTGCCAGCAGTTCTTTAGGGGCGACCGAAAGCTCTGGAAACACCATATATTTT
TRBJ1-2 | TRBD1 | TRBV5-4 | - | CASSLETGDGYTF | TGTGCCAGCAGCTTGGAAACAGGGGATGGCTACACCTTC
TRBJ1-5 | TRBD1 | TRBV18 | - | CASSPGQGPTNQPQHF | TGTGCCAGCTCACCGGGACAGGGACCTACTAATCAGCCCCAGCATTTT
TRBJ1-1 | - | TRBV15 | once | CATSSDPQVNTEAFF | TGTGCCACCAGCAGTGACCCCCAGGTGAACACTGAAGCTTTCTTT
TRBJ2-2 | - | TRBV30 | - | CAWSVRGAATGELFF | TGTGCCTGGAGTGTACGGGGGGCTGCCACCGGGGAGCTGTTTTTT
TRBJ2-7 | TRBD1 | TRBV7-9 | - | CASSSSRQGANEQYF | TGTGCCAGCAGCTCGAGTCGACAGGGGGCGAACGAGCAGTACTTC
TRBJ1-5 | TRBD1 | TRBV7-2 | - | CASSHGQEDTERIQHF | TGTGCCAGCAGCCACGGACAGGAAGACACCGAGAGGATCCAGCATTTT
TRBJ1-1 | - | TRBV27 | - | CASSPGRAMNTEAFF | TGTGCCAGCTCCCCCGGCAGGGCGATGAACACTGAAGCTTTCTTT
TRBJ2-7 | - | TRBV29-1 | - | CSVVGTSYEQYF | TGCAGCGTTGTTGGCACCTCCTACGAGCAGTACTTC
TRBJ2-1 | - | TRBV5-1 | - | CASSSSGGSGNEQFF | TGCGCCAGCAGCTCGTCAGGGGGAAGCGGGAATGAGCAGTTCTTC
TRBJ1-1 | - | TRBV30 | - | CAWGRGGLNTEAFF | TGTGCCTGGGGTAGGGGAGGGTTGAACACTGAAGCTTTCTTT
TRBJ1-2 | TRBD1 | TRBV12-3/TRBV12-4 | - | CASSQGTAPGYTF | TGTGCCAGCAGTCAAGGGACAGCCCCAGGCTACACCTTC
TRBJ2-1 | - | TRBV3-1/TRBV3-2 | - | CASSQGGPSEQFF | TGTGCCAGCAGCCAAGGGGGCCCAAGTGAGCAGTTCTTC
TRBJ1-2 | - | TRBV6-2/TRBV6-3 | - | CASSYRGRMRGYGYTF | TGTGCCAGCAGTTATAGAGGTAGGATGAGAGGCTATGGCTACACCTTC
TRBJ1-1 | TRBD1 | TRBV18 | - | CASSTDRGNTEAFF | TGTGCCAGCTCAACTGACAGGGGGAACACTGAAGCTTTCTTT
TRBJ1-1 | - | TRBV7-6 | - | CASSSNRNTEAFF | TGTGCCAGCAGCTCAAACAGGAACACTGAAGCTTTCTTT
TRBJ2-2 | - | TRBV5-1 | - | CASTGGGTGELFF | TGCGCCAGCACCGGAGGCGGGACCGGGGAGCTGTTTTTT
TRBJ1-5 | - | TRBV6-5 | many | CASTGFIGQPQHF | TGTGCCAGCACGGGTTTTATTGGTCAGCCCCAGCATTTT
TRBJ2-3 | TRBD2 | TRBV10-2 | - | CATRPGVASGADTQYF | TGCGCCACCAGGCCGGGGGTGGCTAGCGGGGCAGATACGCAGTATTTT
TRBJ1-3 | - | TRBV27 | - | CASSLFSGDLSGNTIYF | TGTGCCAGCAGTTTATTCTCAGGGGATTTATCTGGAAACACCATATATTTT
TRBJ2-7 | TRBD1 | TRBV2 | - | CASSWTGRYEQYF | TGTGCCAGCAGCTGGACAGGGAGATACGAGCAGTACTTC
TRBJ1-5 | - | TRBV6-2/TRBV6-3 | once | CASSRYSNQPQHF | TGTGCCAGCAGTCGGTATAGCAATCAGCCCCAGCATTTT
TRBJ1-4 | - | TRBV2 | - | CASSEGFSANEKLFF | TGTGCCAGCAGTGAAGGGTTTTCGGCTAATGAAAAACTGTTTTTT
TRBJ1-2 | - | TRBV12-3/TRBV12-4 | - | CASSARVYGYTF | TGTGCCAGTTCTGCGAGAGTCTATGGCTACACCTTC
TRBJ2-5 | - | TRBV23-1 | - | CAARRGKETQYF | TGCGCCGCTAGAAGGGGGAAAGAGACCCAGTACTTC
TRBJ1-1 | TRBD1 | TRBV6-2/TRBV6-3 | - | CASSYPRQGEAFF | TGTGCCAGCAGTTACCCACGACAGGGTGAAGCTTTCTTT
TRBJ1-5 | TRBD1 | TRBV19 | - | CASSSSGGNQPQHF | TGTGCCAGTAGTTCATCAGGGGGTAATCAGCCCCAGCATTTT